The following is a T cell receptor beta chain sequence with its context. This clone was picked up one time. It lacks a known antigen. Base qualities were left out, and no much larger clone turns up one base away. The data were obtained in a study of shared clonotypes between healthy human individuals (dated by TCRdb to the early 2020s). With regard to the full study: The cohort included three men and two women between 18 and 49 years of age. Per donor, leukapheresis produced somewhere between about 0.85 and 10 billion PBMCs. To estimate repertoire size and how much clonotypes are shared between individuals, the study performed deep sequencing of blood TCR repertoires from a few healthy adults. For each donor, CD4 naive and CD4 memory were each run on three plates, CD8 naive on two plates, and CD8 memory on one plate. Different laboratories and diverse techniques were used to prepare libraries and sequence TCR repertoires, to increase sequencing depth and limit assay-specific biases. What the study reported, not specific to this receptor: Only blood was sampled, and tissue TCR repertoires likely differ from those in blood. Because the study included a small number of donors, the genetic and exposure-history diversity represented was limited. When several donors were compared, the shared fraction of clonotypes was approximately 5% for naive CD4, about 4% for naive CD8, 2.3% for memory CD4, and about 0.36% for memory CD8. Larger estimated clonotype richness was generally found for naive subsets than for memory subsets. Compared with non-shared clonotypes, clonotypes shared by all four sorted-subset donors had higher generation probabilities. Rarefaction of sorted-subset datasets indicated incomplete sequencing despite the large sequencing depth. Pairwise subsampling led to the expectation that sequencing depth would affect the degree of clonotype sharing among donors.

TCR CDR3 regions were amplified from genomic DNA by multiplex PCR using the deep immunoSEQ assay. Extracted genomic DNA from each cell subset was spread evenly across all wells of several immunoSEQ 96-well plates, with each plate serving as a replicate. For sorted subsets, about 200 ng genomic DNA, equal to about 30,000 T cell genomes, was loaded into each replicate PCR. Purified libraries were measured with a Qubit 3.0 fluorometer, size-checked on a Bioanalyzer 2100, and measured again with the KAPA Library Quantification kit. Every immunoSEQ 96-well plate was sequenced on a dedicated single-read 150-cycle Illumina NextSeq 550 flow cell. For the original study's pipeline: Because the immunoSEQ output included only junctional sequences and no quality scores, the filtering could not be the same as the filtering used for full-length reads. Sequences were annotated with PyIR, a Python wrapper for IgBLAST v1.9, using IMGT germline references to assign V/J genes and CDR3. Any read was removed if the V/J assignment was weak (E-value above 1e-6), the CDR3 was missing, or the read contained stop codons, out-of-frame junctions, or ambiguous translated residues. V3J clonotypes were defined by identical inferred V gene, J gene, and CDR3 amino acid sequence. To compute the percentage overlap between repertoires, the number of shared unique clonotypes was divided by the size of the smaller repertoire. Richness of each repertoire was evaluated using RTK rarefaction, the Chao1 estimator, and Recon v2.1 estimates of unobserved clonotypes. Generation probabilities were computed with OLGA for all TCRbeta clonotypes obtained by the gDNA method from four donors. The clones in this table, taken by TCRdb from immuneACCESS, are in-frame only. Not every clone is retained; where verified, under half of the shortfall comes from an unresolved V gene, and the cause of the rest is unknown. D and trimming were read from the DNA, whereas the V and J calls and clone size are those reported in that table. Across this sample there are hundreds of thousands of clones, with 97% seen only once. The ten largest clones represent 0.045% to 0.06% of the sample.

The donors were healthy, HIV-negative adults who had no recently reported acute infections or vaccinations. Every donor was a Caucasian adult residing in Nashville, Tennessee, USA. CD4+ T cells were enriched through magnetic negative selection, after which naive cells were positively selected on CD45RA and the remaining negative fraction served as the memory subset. Blood was collected by leukapheresis, and PBMCs were isolated by Ficoll-Histopaque density gradient centrifugation and then cryopreserved in liquid nitrogen vapor phase. Analytical flow cytometry was used to check the purity and quantity of every magnetically sorted T cell population. Genomic DNA was isolated from every sorted fraction and measured by UV absorbance on a Nanodrop 2000c. Trimming at the junction amounts to 2 bases on V and 3 bases on J, and the germline ends lie 11 bases apart. According to the germline V gene (reference sequence), CDR1 reads MNHNY and CDR2 reads SVGAGI. From the cysteine up to the phenylalanine, the CDR3 has a length of 14 residues. The DNA shown is the 42-base CDR3, in frame from base 1.

This receptor was identified in a woman under 40 in good health. The chain is encoded by TRBV6-6 joined to TRBJ2-7, with a tentative D call of TRBD1 or TRBD2, each matching 5 bases. Sequencing was carried out using naive CD4+ T cells sorted from blood. The cell subset or site label, as the study defines it: CD45RA+ positively selected. The nucleotide sequence is given as TGTGCCAGCAGTTACCGGGACCGCGACTACGAGCAGTACTTC. This translates into CASSYRDRDYEQYF.